The entry that follows covers one T cell receptor (beta chain) sequence. The CDR3 is 12 amino acids. V shed 4 bases and J shed 1 base, with 8 bases lying between them. In germline, CDR1 is SQVTM, CDR2 ANQGSEA. The sample belongs to a study of human T cells and chemical hapten exposure. At the level of the study: Per-sample TCR yield variability stemmed mainly from small pooled library volume differences.

Per the study methods: Samples contained a median of 95,638 TCRs, with a range of about 23,224 to 700,000. TCRdb recomputed calls from the RACE reads with MiXCR, one row per CDR3 protein. The V and J calls shown here were made by TCRdb, not taken from the authors' results. The sample has nearly 85,000 distinct CDR3 sequences, around a tenth seen once. Time point described: patch test 2, 6 weeks after DPC sensitization. Treatment specified: therapeutic diphenylcyclopropenone sensitization with weekly scalp DPC. Sequencing was performed on whole blood, taken in connection with sensitization to the hapten diphenylcyclopropenone (DPC). This TCR derives from a young man with alopecia areata. Some clones in this sample may be carry-over from other donors' samples. The V and J genes are TRBV29-1 and TRBJ2-7; tentative D call: TRBD1 (5 bases). CDR3 residues: CSVGSGSYEQYF. The DNA of the CDR3 is TGCAGCGTTGGGTCAGGGTCCTACGAGCAGTACTTC.